This T cell receptor beta chain was identified in a study of T cells in localized non-small cell lung cancer (dated by TCRdb to about 2020). Describing the broader study: T cell repertoires of approximately 250 early-stage NSCLC patients were analyzed, with tumors being compared against uninvolved tumor-adjacent lungs. The cohort consisted of 236 treatment-naive NSCLC patients whose localized lung tumors had been resected. The mean age of the NSCLC patients was about 64 years, with roughly 120 men and 85 to 110 women.

Note on this clone: No antigen is known for it. Nothing much larger sits one base from this clone, and base qualities are not available.

Results the study describes overall, beyond this receptor: Uninvolved tumor-adjacent lung showed the highest T cell clonality, higher than tumor, which suggests more focused antigenic responses in the uninvolved tumor-adjacent lung. Of the top 100 tumor clones, a median of approximately 60 were detected in paired uninvolved adjacent lung; 28 were also among that lung's top 100. Because the study design was exploratory, TCR variables were selected using unadjusted p-values without false-discovery rate correction. Longer overall survival was associated with higher blood T cell density, whereas shorter survival was associated with higher adjacent-lung clonality. Because multi-region tumor sequencing was not performed, intratumor heterogeneity could not be ruled out.

TCR beta CDR3 regions were sequenced from DNA using the immunoSEQ Assay. Concerning the study's data processing: To compute T cell density, TCR beta template counts were normalized to usable DNA, which was estimated by amplifying housekeeping genes. The preseqR package was used to estimate richness by extrapolating to 400,000 templates for PBMC samples and to 120,000 templates for tissue samples. Clonality was taken to be one minus Pielou's evenness. Tissue-enriched TCRs were identified through differential abundance testing performed on productive amino-acid clonotypes, with a minimum total count of 5 and an alpha of 0.1. The Jaccard Index and the Morisita Overlap Index were used to quantify repertoire overlap between compartments. GLIPH grouped TCR beta CDR3s together with public tetramer-defined viral CDR3s, and a viral motif had to include at least three viral sequences and show V-gene enrichment. TCRdb provides this immuneACCESS table in a form limited to in-frame rearrangements. Some clones are lacking; in checked studies, under half of them reflect an unresolved V gene, and why the rest are absent is not known. D and trimming come from the DNA, and the V and J calls and clone size come from that table. The sample profile shows around 30,000 clones; more than 75% of them were found once. The top ten clonotypes cover around 34% of the sample.

At diagnosis, tumor, uninvolved tumor-adjacent lung and peripheral blood were collected and then preserved as a mix of FFPE and fresh-frozen material. For TCR repertoire profiling, blood samples were analyzed as peripheral blood mononuclear cells. V sheds 5 bases and J sheds 1 base, leaving 11 bases between their ends. CDR1 and CDR2 were assigned from the germline V gene as SGHTA and FQGNSA. The CDR3 covers 14 residues, taking in both the cysteine and the phenylalanine. Solely the CDR3 DNA is kept, with 42 bases framed from the first base. Here the chain combines TRBV7-2 and TRBJ1-2, with no confident D gene call. This TCR was sampled from a male donor aged 60 or older with stage II squamous cell lung carcinoma. Sample: peripheral blood, taken before any cancer treatment. The sequence in DNA is TGTGCCAGCAGCCCCGGATGGAATAACTATGGCTACACCTTC. This yields the protein CASSPGWNNYGYTF. When the CDR3 is completed using the reference TRBV7-2 and TRBJ1-2 genes on either side, the full variable domain is GAGVSQSPSNKVTEKGKDVELRCDPISGHTALYWYRQSLGQGLEFLIYFQGNSAPDKSGLPSDRFSAERTGGSVSTLTIQRTQQEDSAVYLCASSPGWNNYGYTFGSGTRLTVV.